These T cell receptor beta chains were read from a single sample in a study of CD8 T cells in ankylosing spondylitis. One entry per CDR3 protein results from TCRdb running MiXCR on the 5' RACE reads. Among a few hundred thousand distinct CDR3 sequences, roughly a quarter were seen once, and the ten largest hold approximately 0.61%. Sequencing was done on a sample of blood, either unsorted or a sorted T cell fraction (not recorded which). These TCRs come from a male donor with ankylosing spondylitis or in good health (not recorded which). Both conserved end residues are part of each CDR3. D genes are given only for firm matches. A clone size is listed for some rows: how often the clone was seen (once, few, many), or a class if it is expanded.

TRBJ2-1 | TRBV29-1 | NA | medium-sized | TGCAGCGGCGAGCCGGGGAATGAGCAGTTCTTC | CSGEPGNEQFF
TRBJ2-5 | TRBV12-3/TRBV12-4 | NA | NA | TGTGCCAGCAGCCGGAATGAGGAGGAGACCCAGTACTTC | CASSRNEEETQYF
TRBJ1-5 | TRBV4-1 | NA | NA | TGCGCCAGCAGCCGTAACAGGGTTCAGCCCCAGCATTTT | CASSRNRVQPQHF
TRBJ2-5 | TRBV6-2/TRBV6-3 | NA | NA | TGTGCCAGCAGCCGAGGACAGATTCAAGAGACCCAGTACTTC | CASSRGQIQETQYF
TRBJ2-3 | TRBV12-3/TRBV12-4 | TRBD2 | few | TGTGCCAGCAGTCCTCTAGCGGGGGGGTCCGATACGCAGTATTTT | CASSPLAGGSDTQYF
TRBJ1-2 | TRBV20-1 | TRBD1 | many | TGCAGTGCTAGAGGTGGACAGGGGGGAAACTATGGCTACACCTTC | CSARGGQGGNYGYTF
TRBJ2-7 | TRBV29-1 | NA | NA | TGCAGCGTGGTATTGTTCGACGAGCAGTACTTC | CSVVLFDEQYF
TRBJ2-3 | TRBV7-2 | NA | many | TGTGCCAGCAGCTTCTTTATGAATACGCAGTATTTT | CASSFFMNTQYF
TRBJ1-1 | TRBV29-1 | NA | NA | TGCAGCGTTGAGATAGGGACCACTGAAGCTTTCTTT | CSVEIGTTEAFF
TRBJ2-3 | TRBV12-3/TRBV12-4 | NA | NA | TGTGCCAGCATACGCGGGGCTAGCACAGATACGCAGTATTTT | CASIRGASTDTQYF
TRBJ2-1 | TRBV6-5 | NA | NA | TGTGCCAGCCGTTCCTTTGCAGGTAGCTCCTACAATGAGCAGTTCTTC | CASRSFAGSSYNEQFF
TRBJ2-3 | TRBV20-1 | NA | many | TGCAGTGCTAGAGATTATTGGGCTAGCGGCACAGATACGCAGTATTTT | CSARDYWASGTDTQYF
TRBJ2-7 | TRBV14 | NA | many | TGTGCCAGCAGCCAAGATCTGGGCTACGAGCAGTACTTC | CASSQDLGYEQYF
TRBJ2-2 | TRBV20-1 | NA | few | TGCAGTGCTAGTTCGAGGAAGTGGGGGGGCGACGGCGGGGAGCTGTTTTTT | CSASSRKWGGDGGELFF
TRBJ2-3 | TRBV2 | NA | NA | TGTGCCAGCAGTGAAAGAGGCGGAGGGGATACGCAGTATTTT | CASSERGGGDTQYF
TRBJ2-1 | TRBV20-1 | NA | few | TGCAGTGCTAGCCAACCTGAGGCCCTCTCAGAGCGGCAGTTCTTC | CSASQPEALSERQFF
TRBJ2-1 | TRBV20-1 | TRBD2 | few | TGCAGTGCTAGAGAGGAAGCGGGGGGGGGCTTCTCCTACAATGAGCAGTTCTTC | CSAREEAGGGFSYNEQFF
TRBJ2-2 | TRBV12-3/TRBV12-4 | NA | many | TGTGCCAGCAGTTCAACCGGGGGGCCCGGGGAGCTGTTTTTT | CASSSTGGPGELFF
TRBJ1-2 | TRBV20-1 | NA | NA | TGCAGTGCTAGAGACGTCACAGGTTATGGCTACACCTTC | CSARDVTGYGYTF
TRBJ1-2 | TRBV20-1 | NA | many | TGCAGTGCTAGAGGACAGAGTAACTATGGCTACACCTTC | CSARGQSNYGYTF
TRBJ2-5 | TRBV7-8 | TRBD2 | many | TGTGCCAGCAGCTCCCCCGCTAGCGGGGGCCTACAAGAGACCCAGTACTTC | CASSSPASGGLQETQYF
TRBJ1-2 | TRBV9 | NA | NA | TGTGCCAGCAGCGAAGCCTCGGGGGCCCTTAACTATGGCTACACCTTC | CASSEASGALNYGYTF
TRBJ1-1 | TRBV20-1 | NA | NA | TGCAGTGCTAGGAGGAACGGGAACACTGAAGCTTTCTTT | CSARRNGNTEAFF
TRBJ2-6 | TRBV20-1 | NA | many | TGCAGTGCTAGACGGTCCAGACAGGACGGGGCCAACGTCCTGACTTTC | CSARRSRQDGANVLTF
TRBJ2-3 | TRBV20-1 | NA | few | TGCAGTGCCTCCCCGACGCGGAGAGATACGCAGTATTTT | CSASPTRRDTQYF
TRBJ2-6 | TRBV12-3/TRBV12-4 | NA | many | TGTGCCAGCAGTTTAGGGGAAGAGACCTCTGGGGCCAACGTCCTGACTTTC | CASSLGEETSGANVLTF
TRBJ2-7 | TRBV12-3/TRBV12-4 | TRBD2 | many | TGTGCCAGCAGTTCCGGACTAGTCTCCGAGCAGTACTTC | CASSSGLVSEQYF
TRBJ2-2 | TRBV20-1 | NA | NA | TGCAGTGCTAGAGAACGGACTCTCGGCGCCGGGGAGCTGTTTTTT | CSARERTLGAGELFF
TRBJ2-7 | TRBV5-1 | NA | once | TGCGCCAGCAGCTTGAAGGGGGGTTCGAGCGAGCAGTACTTC | CASSLKGGSSEQYF
TRBJ2-1 | TRBV12-3/TRBV12-4 | NA | many | TGTGCCAGCAGTTTGTCACCGTATGGGTATGAGCAGTTCTTC | CASSLSPYGYEQFF
TRBJ2-5 | TRBV12-3/TRBV12-4 | NA | many | TGTGCCAGCAGTTTAGGAGGCAGTTTAGGGACCCAGTACTTC | CASSLGGSLGTQYF
TRBJ1-1 | TRBV20-1 | TRBD1 | NA | TGCAGGATGACAGGGAGGAACACTGAAGCTTTCTTT | CRMTGRNTEAFF
TRBJ2-3 | TRBV29-1 | TRBD2 | NA | TGCAGCGAGACAAGCGGGGGAGGCGCAGATACGCAGTATTTT | CSETSGGGADTQYF
TRBJ2-3 | TRBV12-3/TRBV12-4 | NA | many | TGTGCCAGCAGTTTAAAGGGAGATACGCAGTATTTT | CASSLKGDTQYF
TRBJ2-1 | TRBV20-1 | NA | many | TGCAGTGCTAGAAGGGGGGAGCAGTTCTTC | CSARRGEQFF
TRBJ2-3 | TRBV13 | NA | NA | TGTGCCAGCAGCCGCCCGACTCTATATACGCAGTATTTT | CASSRPTLYTQYF
TRBJ2-1 | TRBV6-1 | NA | few | TGTGCCAGCACCTCAGGGGACCGGTCAAATCGATTAAATGAGCAGTTCTTC | CASTSGDRSNRLNEQFF
TRBJ2-2 | TRBV5-5 | NA | once | TGTGCCAGCAGCTCCGTAGGGGATCCCGGGGAGCTGTTTTTT | CASSSVGDPGELFF
TRBJ2-7 | TRBV6-1 | NA | NA | TGTGCCAGCAGCCCCGCCCATCCCCTTGCACAGGGCGACGAGCAGTACTTC | CASSPAHPLAQGDEQYF
TRBJ1-6 | TRBV10-3 | NA | few | TGTGCCATCAGCAACCGGCAGAATCATTCACCCCTCCACTTT | CAISNRQNHSPLHF
TRBJ2-7 | TRBV3-1 | NA | many | TGTGCCAGCAGCCATCAGAATCCCACCAACGAGCAGTACTTC | CASSHQNPTNEQYF
TRBJ2-7 | TRBV25-1 | NA | many | TGTGCCAGCAGTGAATTCGAGGGCTTCTCCTACGAGCAGTACTTC | CASSEFEGFSYEQYF
TRBJ1-6 | TRBV2 | NA | NA | TGTGCCAGCAGTGTGAACGGACCCCGGAATTCACCCCTCCACTTT | CASSVNGPRNSPLHF
TRBJ1-6 | TRBV5-1 | NA | many | TGCGCCAGCAGCTCGCGGTATGAGGGATCACCCCTCCACTTT | CASSSRYEGSPLHF
TRBJ2-5 | TRBV12-3/TRBV12-4 | NA | NA | TGTGCCAGCAGTAGAGGGACGGCCAGGGAGACCCAGTACTTC | CASSRGTARETQYF
TRBJ2-5 | TRBV4-1 | NA | NA | TGCGCCAGCAGCCAAATAATGGAGACCCAGTACTTC | CASSQIMETQYF
TRBJ2-1 | TRBV27 | NA | once | TGTGCCAGCAGCGTTACCGCGTTGAATGAGCAGTTCTTC | CASSVTALNEQFF
TRBJ2-3 | TRBV20-1 | TRBD2 | few | TGCAGTGCTGAGAGACGACTAGCCTCTCTGGGGACAGATACGCAGTATTTT | CSAERRLASLGTDTQYF
TRBJ1-1 | TRBV6-1 | NA | few | TGTGCCAGCAGTAGGACCGTGGCGAACACTGAAGCTTTCTTT | CASSRTVANTEAFF
TRBJ2-2 | TRBV12-3/TRBV12-4 | NA | many | TGTGCCAGCAGTTTACTAAACACCGGGGAGCTGTTTTTT | CASSLLNTGELFF
TRBJ2-1 | TRBV12-3/TRBV12-4 | NA | NA | TGTGCCAGCAGTACCCGGGTCAGGGGAGATGAGCAGTTCTTC | CASSTRVRGDEQFF
TRBJ1-4 | TRBV12-3/TRBV12-4 | NA | many | TGTGCCAGCAGTTTACAGCCGACTAATGAAAAACTGTTTTTT | CASSLQPTNEKLFF
TRBJ2-7 | TRBV20-1 | NA | NA | TGCAGTGCTAGAGCCGGAGGGGACTCCCGCTCCTACGAGCAGTACTTC | CSARAGGDSRSYEQYF
TRBJ2-3 | TRBV27 | TRBD2 | NA | TGTGCCAGCCACCGGGGGGATAGCACAGATACGCAGTATTTT | CASHRGDSTDTQYF